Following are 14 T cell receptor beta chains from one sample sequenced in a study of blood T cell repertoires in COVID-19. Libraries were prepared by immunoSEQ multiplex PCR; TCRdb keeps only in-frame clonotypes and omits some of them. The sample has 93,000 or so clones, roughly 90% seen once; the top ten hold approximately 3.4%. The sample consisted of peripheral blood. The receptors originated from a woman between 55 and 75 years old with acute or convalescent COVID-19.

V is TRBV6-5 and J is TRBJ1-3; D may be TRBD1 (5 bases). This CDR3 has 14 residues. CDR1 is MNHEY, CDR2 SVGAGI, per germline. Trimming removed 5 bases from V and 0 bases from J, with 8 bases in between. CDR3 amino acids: CASSRDFSGNTIYF. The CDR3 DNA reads TGTGCCAGCAGTCGGGACTTCTCTGGAAACACCATATATTTT.

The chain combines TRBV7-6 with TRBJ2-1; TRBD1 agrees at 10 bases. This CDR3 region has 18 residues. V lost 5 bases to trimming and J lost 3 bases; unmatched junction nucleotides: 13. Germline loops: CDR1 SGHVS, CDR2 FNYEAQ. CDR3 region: CASSARQGATPNYNEQFF. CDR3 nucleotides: TGTGCCAGCAGCGCAAGACAGGGGGCCACACCAAACTACAATGAGCAGTTCTTC.

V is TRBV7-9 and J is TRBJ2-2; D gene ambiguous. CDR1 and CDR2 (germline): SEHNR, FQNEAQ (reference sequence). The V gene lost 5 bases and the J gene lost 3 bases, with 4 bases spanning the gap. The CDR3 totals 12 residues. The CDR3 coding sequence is TGTGCCAGCAGCCTCCACACCGGGGAGCTGTTTTTT. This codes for CASSLHTGELFF.

CDR3 sequence reads: CASSSPTSGSYEQYF. DNA of the CDR3: TGTGCCAGCAGTTCCCCGACTAGCGGATCCTACGAGCAGTACTTC. The chain has TRBV28 and TRBJ2-7, with TRBD2 matching over 9 bases. The CDR3 has 15 amino acids. CDR1 and CDR2 (germline): MDHEN, SYDVKM. Trimming at V came to 4 bases and at J to 1 base, leaving 5 bases not matched to a gene.

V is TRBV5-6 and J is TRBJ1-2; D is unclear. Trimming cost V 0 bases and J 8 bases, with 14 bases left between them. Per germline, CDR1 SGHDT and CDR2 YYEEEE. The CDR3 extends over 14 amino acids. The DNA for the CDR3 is TGTGCCAGCAGCTTGGTGGCCAGGTTAAAGGGCTACACCTTC. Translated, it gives CASSLVARLKGYTF.

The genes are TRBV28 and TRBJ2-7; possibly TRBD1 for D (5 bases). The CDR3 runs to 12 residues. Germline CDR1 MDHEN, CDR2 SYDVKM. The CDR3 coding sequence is TGTGTCACAGGTGGCGGATCCTACGAGCAGTACTTC. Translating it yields CVTGGGSYEQYF.

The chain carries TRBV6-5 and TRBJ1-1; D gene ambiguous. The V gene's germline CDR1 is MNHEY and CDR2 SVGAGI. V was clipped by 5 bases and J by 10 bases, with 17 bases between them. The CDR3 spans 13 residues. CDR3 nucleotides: TGTGCCAGCAGTCCCGGGTCTCTCGGTGCAGCTTTCTTT. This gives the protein CASSPGSLGAAFF.

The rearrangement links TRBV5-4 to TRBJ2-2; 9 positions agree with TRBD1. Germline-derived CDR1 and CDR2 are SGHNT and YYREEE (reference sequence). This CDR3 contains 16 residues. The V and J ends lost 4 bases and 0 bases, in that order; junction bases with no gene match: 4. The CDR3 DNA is TGTGCCAGCAGCCCGGGACAGGGAACGAACACCGGGGAGCTGTTTTTT. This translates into CASSPGQGTNTGELFF.

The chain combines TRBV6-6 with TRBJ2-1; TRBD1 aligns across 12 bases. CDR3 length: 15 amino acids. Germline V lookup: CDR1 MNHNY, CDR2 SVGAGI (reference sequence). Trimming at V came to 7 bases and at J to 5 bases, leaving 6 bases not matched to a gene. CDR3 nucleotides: TGTGCCAGCACCAAGGGACAGGGGGCGAACAATGAGCAGTTCTTC. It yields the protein CASTKGQGANNEQFF.

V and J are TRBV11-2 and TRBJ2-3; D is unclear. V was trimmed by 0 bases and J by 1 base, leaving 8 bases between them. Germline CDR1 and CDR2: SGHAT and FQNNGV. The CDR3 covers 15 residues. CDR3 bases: TGTGCCAGCAGCTTAGAGCGCTCCGGCACAGATACGCAGTATTTT. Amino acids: CASSLERSGTDTQYF.

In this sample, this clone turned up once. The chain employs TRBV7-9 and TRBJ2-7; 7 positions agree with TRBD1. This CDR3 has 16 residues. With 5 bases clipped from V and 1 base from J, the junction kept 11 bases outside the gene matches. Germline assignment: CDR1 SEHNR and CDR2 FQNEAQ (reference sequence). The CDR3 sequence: CASSPNRGRVSYEQYF. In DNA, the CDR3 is TGTGCCAGCAGCCCAAACAGGGGCCGTGTTTCCTACGAGCAGTACTTC.

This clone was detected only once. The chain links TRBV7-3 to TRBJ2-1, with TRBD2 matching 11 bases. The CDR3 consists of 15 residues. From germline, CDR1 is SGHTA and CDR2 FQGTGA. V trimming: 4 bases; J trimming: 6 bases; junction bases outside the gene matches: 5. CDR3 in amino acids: CASSYTSGRVNEQFF. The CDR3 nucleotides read TGTGCCAGCAGCTATACTAGCGGGAGAGTCAATGAGCAGTTCTTC.

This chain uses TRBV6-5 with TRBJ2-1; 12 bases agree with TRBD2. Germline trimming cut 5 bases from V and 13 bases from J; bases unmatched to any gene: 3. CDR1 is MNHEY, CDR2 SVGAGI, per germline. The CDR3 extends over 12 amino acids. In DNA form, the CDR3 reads TGTGCCAGCAGTAGACTAGCGGGAGTCCAGTTCTTC. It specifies CASSRLAGVQFF.

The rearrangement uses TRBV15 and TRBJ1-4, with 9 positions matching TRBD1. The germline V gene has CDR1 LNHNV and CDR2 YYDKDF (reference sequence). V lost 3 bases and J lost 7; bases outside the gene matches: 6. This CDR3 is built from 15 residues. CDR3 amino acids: CATSRGGTGREKLFF. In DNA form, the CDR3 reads TGTGCCACCAGCAGGGGTGGGACAGGGCGTGAAAAACTGTTTTTT.